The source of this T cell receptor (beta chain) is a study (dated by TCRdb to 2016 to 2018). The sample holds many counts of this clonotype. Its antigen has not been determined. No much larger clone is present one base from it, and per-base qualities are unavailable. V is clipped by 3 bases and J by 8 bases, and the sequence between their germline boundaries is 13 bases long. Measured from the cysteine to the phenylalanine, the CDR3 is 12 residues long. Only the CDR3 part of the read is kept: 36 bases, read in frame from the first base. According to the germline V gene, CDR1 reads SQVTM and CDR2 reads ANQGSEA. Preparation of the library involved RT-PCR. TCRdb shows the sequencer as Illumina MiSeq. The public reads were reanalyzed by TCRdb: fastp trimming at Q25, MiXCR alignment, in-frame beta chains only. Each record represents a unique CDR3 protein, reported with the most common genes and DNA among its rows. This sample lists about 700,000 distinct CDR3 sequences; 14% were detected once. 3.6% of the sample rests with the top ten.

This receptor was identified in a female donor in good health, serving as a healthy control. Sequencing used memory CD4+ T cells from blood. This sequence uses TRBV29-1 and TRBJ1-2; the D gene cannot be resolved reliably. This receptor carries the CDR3 CSVEVALEGYTF. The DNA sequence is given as TGCAGCGTTGAGGTTGCCTTGGAGGGCTACACCTTC. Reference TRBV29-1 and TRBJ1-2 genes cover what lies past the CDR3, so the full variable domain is SAVISQKPSRDICQRGTSLTIQCQVDSQVTMMFWYRQQPGQSLTLIATANQGSEATYESGFVIDKFPISRPNLTFSTLTVSNMSPEDSSIYLCSVEVALEGYTFGSGTRLTVV.